This TCR beta chain comes out of a study of blood T cell repertoires in COVID-19 (dated by TCRdb to 2018 to 2021). About the study as a whole: Samples covering the acute and convalescent phases of COVID-19 were provided by collaborators in the United States, Italy and Spain. The material from the prospective study consisted of cDNA or gDNA derived from T cells, B-cell-depleted T cells, or PBMCs. Deeply sampled blood TCRbeta repertoires from subjects exposed to, actively infected with, or recovered from COVID-19 were included in the dataset. The repertoires were released in a freely available public database meant as a resource for research on the immune response to SARS-CoV-2. The samples were drawn from the first 160 participants of the ongoing ImmuneRACE study and from 950 to 1,500 subjects provided by 6 global collaborators. Sample metadata almost always included a de-identified subject ID, COVID-19 status, age in years and sex. Where HLA class I and class II types were available, the types were taken from metadata supplied by the sample provider, not from assay-based typing. Overall study outcomes, separate from this receptor: The amount of clinical and demographic metadata varied by source and participant and was provided uncurated.

Collaborating institutions collected whole blood in K2EDTA tubes following their own protocols. For TCRbeta analysis, collaborator samples were shipped as frozen whole blood, as isolated PBMCs, or as DNA extracted from either sample type. The CDR3 has 15 amino acids, counting the end cysteine and phenylalanine. The only DNA kept is the CDR3, 45 bases in frame from the first base. V loses 5 bases, J loses 6 bases, and the germline ends lie 17 bases apart. The germline V gene supplies CDR1 LGHNT and CDR2 FRNRAP. The immunoSEQ Assay, a bias-controlled multiplex PCR, was used to amplify TCRbeta CDR3 regions from genomic DNA. Per the source publication's procedure: The number of nucleated cells in each sample was estimated by amplification of reference gene primers within the assay. To quantify the absolute abundance of each unique TCRbeta CDR3 rearrangement, sequence reads were collapsed and filtered. Productive Simpson clonality was computed per sample as the square root of Simpson's diversity index over productive rearrangements. This is the immuneACCESS table as TCRdb keeps it, with only in-frame sequences that have V and J called. A part of the clones is gone; compared with another copy, unresolved V genes explain less than half, and the rest is unexplained. V and J calls and clone size are given by that table; D and trimming were obtained from the DNA. A total of about 670,000 clones appear in this sample, over 80% of them only once. The top ten clonotypes cover 0.2% to 0.3% of the sample.

Note on this clone: Its cognate antigen has yet to be identified. No much larger clone exists at a distance of one base, and base qualities are not known.

This receptor was taken from a woman between 18 and 29 years old with acute or convalescent COVID-19. Recombination joined TRBV12-5 with TRBJ2-1; a weak D assignment points to TRBD1 (5 bases agree). Sequencing was performed on peripheral blood. Read as DNA, the sequence is TGTGCTAGTGGTCTCTCGACGCAGGGCGGCAATGAGCAGTTCTTC. It specifies CASGLSTQGGNEQFF.